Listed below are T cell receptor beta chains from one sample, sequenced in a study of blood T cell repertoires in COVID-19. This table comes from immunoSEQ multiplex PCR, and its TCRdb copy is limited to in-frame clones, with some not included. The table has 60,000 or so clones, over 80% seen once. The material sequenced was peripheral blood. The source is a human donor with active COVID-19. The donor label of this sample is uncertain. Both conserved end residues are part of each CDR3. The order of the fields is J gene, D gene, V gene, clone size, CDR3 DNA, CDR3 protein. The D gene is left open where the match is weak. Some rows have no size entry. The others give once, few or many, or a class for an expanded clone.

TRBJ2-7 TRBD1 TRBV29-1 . TGCAGCGTCGCCAGGGGGCGCAAAGCCGAGCAGTACTTC CSVARGRKAEQYF
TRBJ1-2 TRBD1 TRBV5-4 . TGTGCCAGCTCAGACAGGGACTATGGCTACACCTTC CASSDRDYGYTF
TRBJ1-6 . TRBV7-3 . TGTGCCAGCAGCCTATCGGGACTGACCGCTTCACCCCTCCACTTT CASSLSGLTASPLHF
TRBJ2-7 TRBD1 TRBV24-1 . TGTGCCACCAGTGAAAGAGACAGGGGGCCCTCCGAAAGCTCCTACGAGCAGTACTTC CATSERDRGPSESSYEQYF
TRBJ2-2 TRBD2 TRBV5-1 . TGCGCCAGCAGCTCAGGACTAGCGGGTCACACCGGGGAGCTGTTTTTT CASSSGLAGHTGELFF
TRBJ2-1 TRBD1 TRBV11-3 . TGTGCCAGCAGCCTCGACAGGGTAATCAACAATGAGCAGTTCTTC CASSLDRVINNEQFF
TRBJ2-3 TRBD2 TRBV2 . TGTGCCAGCATTGAACTAGCGGGGGGGCAAGATACGCAGTATTTT CASIELAGGQDTQYF
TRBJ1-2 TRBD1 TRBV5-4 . TGTGCCAGCAGCCGCCAGGGGGCAGGATATGGCTACACCTTC CASSRQGAGYGYTF
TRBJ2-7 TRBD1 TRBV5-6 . TGTGCCAGCAGCGAGACAGGGGGCCCCTACGAGCAGTACTTC CASSETGGPYEQYF
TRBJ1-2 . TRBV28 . TGTGCCAGCAGTATCGTAGAGCTCTATGGCTACACCTTC CASSIVELYGYTF
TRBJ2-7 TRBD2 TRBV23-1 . TGCGCCAGCAGTCAGCACACTAGTACTAGCGGGAGGGCCTACGAGCAGTACTTC CASSQHTSTSGRAYEQYF
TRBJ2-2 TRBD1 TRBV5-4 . TGTGCCAGCAGCTTGGCAAAGACAGGGGACACCGGGGAGCTGTTTTTT CASSLAKTGDTGELFF
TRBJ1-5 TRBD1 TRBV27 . TGTGCCAGCAGTAACAGGGGGGCCCTATATAGCAATCAGCCCCAGCATTTT CASSNRGALYSNQPQHF
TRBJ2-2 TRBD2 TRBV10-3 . TGTGCCATCTCGGAGGAGGCGGGAGTTTTCACCGGGGAGCTGTTTTTT CAISEEAGVFTGELFF
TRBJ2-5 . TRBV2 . TGTGCCAGCAGTGCCATCTTCCGGGACTCCAAAGAGACCCAGTACTTC CASSAIFRDSKETQYF
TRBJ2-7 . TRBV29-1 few TGCAGCGTCAGGGCGGGGACCTACGAGCAGTACTTC CSVRAGTYEQYF
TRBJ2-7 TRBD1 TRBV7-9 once TGTGCCAGCAGCTTAGGGCCAGGGGGCGGATACGAGCAGTACTTC CASSLGPGGGYEQYF
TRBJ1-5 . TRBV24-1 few TGTGCCACCAGTGTGGCAGGGGTTAGTCAGCCCCAGCATTTT CATSVAGVSQPQHF
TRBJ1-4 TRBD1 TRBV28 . TGTGCCAGCAGTTTTCAGGGGGCTCGCGAAAAACTGTTTTTT CASSFQGAREKLFF
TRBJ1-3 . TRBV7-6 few TGTGCCAGCAGCTTAATAACCGGACAGTTCTCTGGAAACACCATATATTTT CASSLITGQFSGNTIYF
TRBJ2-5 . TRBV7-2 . TGTGCCAGCAGCTTGAACAGACAAGAGACCCAGTACTTC CASSLNRQETQYF
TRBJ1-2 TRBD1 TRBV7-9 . TGTGCCAGCAGCTTAGGAGGTCTGGACAGGGGCGGCTATGGCTACACCTTC CASSLGGLDRGGYGYTF
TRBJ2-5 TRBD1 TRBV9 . TGTGCCAGCAGCCCCCGGACAGGGGAACAGACCCAGTACTTC CASSPRTGEQTQYF
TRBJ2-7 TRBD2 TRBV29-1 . TGCAGCGTTGGGAGCGGGGTGGGCGAGCAGTACTTC CSVGSGVGEQYF
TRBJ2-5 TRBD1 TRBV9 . TGTGCCAGCAGCGTAGACAGGGGACAAGAGACCCAGTACTTC CASSVDRGQETQYF
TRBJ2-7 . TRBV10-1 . TGCGCCAGCAGTGAGCGTCCGGGGGACGAGCAGTACTTC CASSERPGDEQYF
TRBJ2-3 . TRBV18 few TGTGCCAGCTCACCACTGAGCGGGTTTAGCACAGATACGCAGTATTTT CASSPLSGFSTDTQYF
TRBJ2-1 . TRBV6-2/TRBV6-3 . TGTGCCAGCAGTTACCCCACGGGAGATTGGCAGTTCTTC CASSYPTGDWQFF
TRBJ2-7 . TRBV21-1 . TGTGCCAGCAGCAAAAAGTACAGTACCTACGAGCAGTACTTC CASSKKYSTYEQYF
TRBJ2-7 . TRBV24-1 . TGTGCCACCAGTGACAGTCTGAATTGGTACGAGCAGTACTTC CATSDSLNWYEQYF
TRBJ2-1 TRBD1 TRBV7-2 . TGTGCCAGCAGTTCCGGGACAGGGGGGTACAATGAGCAGTTCTTC CASSSGTGGYNEQFF
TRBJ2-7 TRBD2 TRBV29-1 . TGCAGCGCGGCGGCGGGGGTAAGCTCCTACGAGCAGTACTTC CSAAAGVSSYEQYF
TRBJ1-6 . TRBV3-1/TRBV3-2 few TGTGCCAGCAGCCAAGACAGCCAGGGGAATTCACCCCTCCACTTT CASSQDSQGNSPLHF
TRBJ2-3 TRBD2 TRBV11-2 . TGTGCCAGCAGCCCCGGGGGTAGCGGGGGCGCAACGCAGTATTTT CASSPGGSGGATQYF
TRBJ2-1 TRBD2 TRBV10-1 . TGCGCCAGCAGTGAGTCGGCTAGCGGGAGGGATGAGCAGTTCTTC CASSESASGRDEQFF
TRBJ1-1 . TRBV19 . TGTGCCAGTAGTGGTTCACAGGGCACTGAAGCTTTCTTT CASSGSQGTEAFF
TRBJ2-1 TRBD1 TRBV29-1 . TGCAGCCTTCGGACAGGGTTAGTTATTGAGCAGTTCTTC CSLRTGLVIEQFF
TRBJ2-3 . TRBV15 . TGTGCCACCAGCAGAGACTTAAAAGGAGTTAGCACAGATACGCAGTATTTT CATSRDLKGVSTDTQYF
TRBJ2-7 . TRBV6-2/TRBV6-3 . TGTGCCAGCAGTTACTCGCGGTCCGAGCAGTACTTC CASSYSRSEQYF
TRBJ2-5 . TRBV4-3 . TGCGCCAGCAGCCAAGGGGCGGGCAGACAAGAGACCCAGTACTTC CASSQGAGRQETQYF
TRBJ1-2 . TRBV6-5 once TGTGCCAGCACCCAGGGAGGACGGCGATATGGCTACACCTTC CASTQGGRRYGYTF
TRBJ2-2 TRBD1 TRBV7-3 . TGTGCCAGCAGCTCCACCCCCGGGACAGGGGCGAACACCGGGGAGCTGTTTTTT CASSSTPGTGANTGELFF
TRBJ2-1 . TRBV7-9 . TGTGCCAGCAGCCCCCGGGGGGCGTCCTACAATGAGCAGTTCTTC CASSPRGASYNEQFF
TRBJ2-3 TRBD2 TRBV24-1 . TGTGCCACCAGTGATCCCTCCCCCGGACTAGCGGAGATCACAGATACGCAGTATTTT CATSDPSPGLAEITDTQYF
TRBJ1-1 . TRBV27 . TGTGCCAGCAATTTAAGAGCGGGGCTGAACACTGAAGCTTTCTTT CASNLRAGLNTEAFF
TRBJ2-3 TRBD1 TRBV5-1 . TGCGCCAGCAGCGAAGGACAGGCCAGAGATACGCAGTATTTT CASSEGQARDTQYF
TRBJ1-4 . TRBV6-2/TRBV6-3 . TGTGCCAGCAGCCTCGGAACAGTTAATGAAAAACTGTTTTTT CASSLGTVNEKLFF
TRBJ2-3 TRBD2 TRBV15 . TGTGCCACCAAGGAGACTAGCGGGGGTACAGATACGCAGTATTTT CATKETSGGTDTQYF
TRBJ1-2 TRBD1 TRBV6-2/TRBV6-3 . TGTGCCAGCAGTTACTCGACAGGGGATGGCTACACCTTC CASSYSTGDGYTF
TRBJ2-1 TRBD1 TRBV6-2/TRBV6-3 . TGTGCCAGCAGTTACTCGACGTTAACAGGGGCCTACAATGAGCAGTTCTTC CASSYSTLTGAYNEQFF
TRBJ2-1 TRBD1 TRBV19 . TGTGCCAGTAGTCGGACAGGGCAGAGCTCCTACAATGAGCAGTTCTTC CASSRTGQSSYNEQFF